There are many counts of the clone carrying this TCR beta chain. Its antigen is undetermined. This CDR3 has 13 residues. V gave up 5 bases and J gave up 3 bases, with 11 bases separating them. Germline CDR1 SGHRS, CDR2 YFSETQ. TCRdb passed the 5' RACE reads through MiXCR, listing each CDR3 protein once. The sample shows 250,000 or so distinct CDR3 sequences, roughly a tenth of them seen only once. This sample stems from a study of CD8 T cells in ankylosing spondylitis. Points from the study as a whole: As reported, disease-linked clones showed significant enrichment in matched ankylosing spondylitis synovial fluid.

The sample comprised blood, either unsorted or a sorted T cell fraction (not recorded which). This chain joins TRBV5-1 and TRBJ1-2; no definite D call. The sequence was collected from a male donor with ankylosing spondylitis or in good health (not recorded which). The chain's CDR3 is CASRSTDYYGYTF. DNA of the CDR3: TGCGCCAGCAGGTCGACGGACTACTATGGCTACACCTTC.